The T cell receptor beta chain described here comes from a study of tumor-infiltrating lymphocytes in oesophageal squamous cell carcinoma. This clonotype was observed a few times. Using its own MiXCR run on the PCR reads, TCRdb lists one record per CDR3 protein. In the table there are 15,000 to 20,000 distinct CDR3 sequences, around half of which are singletons. CDR3 length: 14 residues. Looked up from germline, CDR1 is SGHTA and CDR2 is FQGNSA. Trimming left V 5 bases short and J 0 bases short, with 11 bases between. The sequenced sample consisted of esophageal tumor tissue. The chain uses TRBV7-2 and TRBJ2-7; no definite D call. The clonotype comes from a male donor with esophageal squamous cell carcinoma. CDR3 protein: CASSVRIDSYEQYF. CDR3 sequence (DNA): TGTGCCAGCAGCGTACGGATCGACTCCTACGAGCAGTACTTC.